These 25 T cell receptor beta chains were all obtained from the same sample, sequenced in a study of graft-versus-host responses after intestinal transplantation. Assay used: immunoSEQ multiplex PCR; TCRdb lists only in-frame clones, some missing. The table has 9,000 to 13,000 clones, 85% to 95% seen once. Sequencing used PBMCs, obtained approximately 42 days after intestinal transplantation. The receptors were gathered from a human patient who received an intestinal transplant, so some T cells may come from the graft donor.

The chain has TRBV4-1 and TRBJ1-1; TRBD1 is a possible D gene (5 bases). CDR1 and CDR2 (germline): MGHRA, YSYEKL. Between the trimmed V and J ends, which lost 0 bases and 6 bases, there was a span of 11 bases. The CDR3 has 14 amino acids. The CDR3 DNA sequence: TGCGCCAGCAGCCAAGAGCCACGGGGCCCTGAAGCTTTCTTT. As protein: CASSQEPRGPEAFF.

The V and J genes are TRBV2 and TRBJ1-2, with TRBD1 identical over 7 bases. The V gene end was trimmed by 6 bases and the J gene end by 0 bases; junction bases not matched to a gene: 4. Looked up from germline, CDR1 is SNHLY and CDR2 is FYNNEI. The CDR3 contains 14 residues. This CDR3 reads CASSDRATNYGYTF. The CDR3 DNA is TGTGCCAGCAGCGACAGGGCCACTAACTATGGCTACACCTTC.

The chain recombines TRBV5-6 with TRBJ1-1; TRBD1 matches at 7 bases. V gave up 7 bases and J gave up 1 base; unmatched junction bases: 7. The germline V gene has CDR1 SGHDT and CDR2 YYEEEE. This CDR3 spans 14 amino acids. The chain's CDR3 is CASCQQGQNTEAFF. CDR3 DNA: TGTGCCAGCTGTCAACAGGGGCAGAACACTGAAGCTTTCTTT.

The chain joins TRBV7-8 to TRBJ2-4; D remains ambiguous. Germline lookup yields CDR1 SGHVS and CDR2 FQNEAQ. V dropped 3 bases and J dropped 7 bases, with 28 bases sitting between them. The CDR3 is 19 residues long. Written as DNA, the CDR3 is TGTGCCAGCAGCTTTCAACCCAATACCGGGTCCTACTTGGGGAACATTCAGTACTTC. It translates to CASSFQPNTGSYLGNIQYF.

J is TRBJ1-1 and V is TRBV7-2; D not resolved. The CDR3 spans 14 residues. CDR1 and CDR2 (germline): SGHTA, FQGNSA. Trimming pared 0 bases from V and 2 bases from J, leaving 7 bases between. DNA for the CDR3: TGTGCCAGCAGCTTAGCGGCCAGTAACACTGAAGCTTTCTTT. Protein product: CASSLAASNTEAFF.

The chain has TRBV7-9 and TRBJ1-1; D gene unclear. This CDR3 contains 12 residues. Germline CDR1 reads SEHNR; CDR2 reads FQNEAQ (reference sequence). The V end was cut by 4 bases, the J end by 6 bases, with 9 bases between. The CDR3 bases are TGTGCCAGCAGCTCAGCCTCAGCTGAAGCTTTCTTT. Translated, it gives CASSSASAEAFF.

The genes are TRBV9 and TRBJ2-2, with 13 bases aligning to TRBD2. Germline loops: CDR1 SGDLS, CDR2 YYNGEE. The CDR3 contains 17 residues. Germline trimming cut 3 bases from V and 3 bases from J; bases unmatched to any gene: 5. The CDR3 is CASSGRLAGGDTGELFF. CDR3 coding DNA: TGTGCCAGCAGCGGTCGACTAGCGGGGGGCGACACCGGGGAGCTGTTTTTT. Combining the CDR3 with reference TRBV9 and TRBJ2-2 gives the whole variable domain DSGVTQTPKHLITATGQRVTLRCSPRSGDLSVYWYQQSLDQGLQFLIQYYNGEERAKGNILERFSAQQFPDLHSELNLSSLELGDSALYFCASSGRLAGGDTGELFFGEGSRLTVL.

Points on this clone: Other DNA variants within this sample encode the same CDR3. This chain joins TRBV15 and TRBJ1-2, with D possibly matching TRBD1 (6 bases). V gave up 5 bases and J gave up 5 bases, with 21 bases separating them. This CDR3 contains 16 residues. CDR1 is LNHNV and CDR2 is YYDKDF in the germline V gene (reference sequence). CDR3 region: CATSPRVGAPIYGYTF. CDR3 in DNA: TGTGCCACCAGCCCCCGGGTGGGGGCCCCTATATATGGCTACACCTTC. Filled out from reference TRBV15 and TRBJ1-2, the complete variable domain reads DAMVIQNPRYQVTQFGKPVTLSCSQTLNHNVMYWYQQKSSQAPKLLFHYYDKDFNNEADTPDNFQSRRPNTSFCFLDIRSPGLGDTAMYLCATSPRVGAPIYGYTFGSGTRLTVV.

The CDR3 reads CASTLDYSGNTIYF. In DNA form, the CDR3 reads TGTGCCAGCACCCTAGATTACTCTGGAAACACCATATATTTT. The chain recombines TRBV6-1 with TRBJ1-3; D remains ambiguous. CDR3 size: 14 residues. Trimming removed 7 bases from V and 0 bases from J, with 10 bases in between. CDR1 MNHNS and CDR2 SASEGT come from the germline V gene.

CDR3 bases: TGTGCCAGCAGCTTAGGGGGTCTGGGGAACACTGAAGCTTTCTTT. It is translated as CASSLGGLGNTEAFF. The V call is TRBV7-9, the J call TRBJ1-1; D call uncertain. Germline CDR1 is SEHNR and CDR2 is FQNEAQ (reference sequence). The CDR3 spans 15 residues. Trimming left V 1 base short and J 1 base short, with 10 bases between.

In DNA, the CDR3 is TGTGCCAGCAGCTCCGAGTACTATGGCTACACCTTC. Translation gives CASSSEYYGYTF. The chain combines TRBV9 with TRBJ1-2; D is uncertain. The CDR3 runs 12 residues. Deletions cut 4 bases from V and 3 bases from J, with 7 bases between. The germline gives CDR1 SGDLS, CDR2 YYNGEE. Together with reference TRBV9 and TRBJ1-2, the CDR3 gives the full variable domain: DSGVTQTPKHLITATGQRVTLRCSPRSGDLSVYWYQQSLDQGLQFLIQYYNGEERAKGNILERFSAQQFPDLHSELNLSSLELGDSALYFCASSSEYYGYTFGSGTRLTVV.

This chain connects TRBV14 to TRBJ1-1; D call uncertain. The CDR3 loop spans 14 amino acids. Germline CDR1 is SGHDN and CDR2 is FVKESK. V lost 4 bases to trimming and J lost 2 bases, with 11 bases between them. CDR3 in DNA: TGTGCCAGCAGCCGCAAGTCGAAAAACACTGAAGCTTTCTTT. Its translation is CASSRKSKNTEAFF.

The chain couples TRBV9 to TRBJ2-7; D gene unclear. There are 14 residues in the CDR3. The ends were cut back, 3 bases at V and 3 bases at J, with 13 bases in the middle. Germline assignment: CDR1 SGDLS and CDR2 YYNGEE. The CDR3 DNA reads as TGTGCCAGCAGCGCCGGGTCCGCAAACTACGAGCAGTACTTC. Translation gives CASSAGSANYEQYF.

J is TRBJ2-7 and V is TRBV27; the match to TRBD1 covers 9 bases. V lost 8 bases to trimming and J lost 5 bases; unmatched junction nucleotides: 10. The germline V gene has CDR1 MNHEY and CDR2 SMNVEV (reference sequence). There are 14 residues in the CDR3. The CDR3 spells CASASGQGAHEQYF. The CDR3 DNA reads as TGTGCCAGCGCCTCGGGACAGGGAGCGCACGAGCAGTACTTC.

This chain uses TRBV5-6 with TRBJ2-7; 8 bases map to TRBD1. V lost 0 bases and J lost 11; bases outside the gene matches: 4. This CDR3 is 12 amino acids long. Germline loops: CDR1 SGHDT, CDR2 YYEEEE. As DNA, the CDR3 is TGTGCCAGCAGCTTGGGGACAGGGCGGGAGTACTTC. Protein sequence: CASSLGTGREYF.

The chain combines TRBV25-1 with TRBJ2-7, with D possibly TRBD2 on 6 matching bases. Per germline, CDR1 MGHDK and CDR2 SYGVNS. The CDR3 runs 12 residues. V was pared by 2 bases and J by 6 bases, with 8 bases between. CDR3 nucleotide sequence: TGTGCCAGCAGTGAAGGGCGGGGCGAGCAGTACTTC. It translates to CASSEGRGEQYF.

This clone was detected a few times. This sequence joins TRBV19 and TRBJ1-6; no clear D. Trimming left V 4 bases short and J 6 bases short, with 13 bases between. CDR1 and CDR2 from the germline V gene are LNHDA and SQIVND (reference sequence). The CDR3 consists of 15 residues. The CDR3 is CASSNGPSPNSPLHF. The CDR3 nucleotides are TGTGCCAGTAGTAACGGTCCGTCACCTAATTCACCCCTCCACTTT.

The chain joins TRBV5-6 to TRBJ2-7; 7 bases agree with TRBD1. The germline CDR1 and CDR2 sequences are SGHDT and YYEEEE. The trim removed 0 bases at V and 5 bases at J, leaving 5 bases unmatched. The CDR3 loop spans 14 amino acids. CDR3 coding DNA: TGTGCCAGCAGCTTGGCCCAGGGGGATGACGAGCAGTACTTC. This gives the protein CASSLAQGDDEQYF.

V and J are TRBV5-1 and TRBJ2-1; maybe TRBD2 (7 bases). With 0 bases removed from V and 7 bases from J, the gap between germline ends came to 20 bases. The CDR3 has 17 residues. Germline assignment: CDR1 SGHRS and CDR2 YFSETQ. The CDR3 reads CASSLVPRLRGGNEQFF. The CDR3 DNA sequence: TGCGCCAGCAGCTTGGTTCCCCGACTAAGGGGGGGAAATGAGCAGTTCTTC.

The genes are TRBV15 and TRBJ1-2; D perhaps matches TRBD1 (5 bases). The CDR3 sequence is 14 residues long. V lost 3 bases to trimming and J lost 7 bases, with 15 bases between them. CDR1 is LNHNV, CDR2 YYDKDF, per germline (reference sequence). CDR3 sequence (DNA): TGTGCCACCAGCAGCTTGGGCCAGGGCTTTGGCTACACCTTC. Translating it yields CATSSLGQGFGYTF.

The chain recombines TRBV4-1 with TRBJ1-2; D unclear. Germline values: CDR1 MGHRA, CDR2 YSYEKL. V lost 0 bases and J 8 bases, leaving 16 bases between the germline ends. This CDR3 is 15 amino acids long. The CDR3 spells CASSQDAAGPQGYTF. Here the CDR3 DNA reads TGCGCCAGCAGCCAAGATGCCGCAGGCCCCCAGGGCTACACCTTC.

The chain is built from TRBV4-1 and TRBJ2-7; D ambiguous. The V end was cut by 7 bases, the J end by 6 bases, with 31 bases between. CDR3 size: 18 residues. CDR1 is MGHRA, CDR2 YSYEKL, per germline. CDR3 coding DNA: TGCGCCAGCACCCTCACAGTGAGGATGGCTGGAGTTTGGGTCGAGCAGTACTTC. It yields the protein CASTLTVRMAGVWVEQYF.

J is TRBJ2-2 and V is TRBV7-8; 7 positions match TRBD1. J lost 5 bases, V lost 9 bases, and 15 bases had no gene match. This CDR3 comprises 16 residues. Germline CDR1 SGHVS, CDR2 FQNEAQ. The CDR3: CASTQGTETQTGELFF. The CDR3 bases are TGTGCCAGTACACAGGGGACCGAAACACAAACCGGGGAGCTGTTTTTT.

V gene TRBV27 combines with J gene TRBJ1-1, with 8 positions matching TRBD1. V trimming: 7 bases; J trimming: 1 base; junction bases outside the gene matches: 8. Per the germline V gene, CDR1 is MNHEY and CDR2 is SMNVEV (reference sequence). The CDR3 sequence is 15 residues long. CDR3 amino acids: CASTKNQGANTEAFF. In DNA form, the CDR3 reads TGTGCCAGCACGAAAAACCAGGGGGCGAACACTGAAGCTTTCTTT.

This chain connects TRBV7-9 to TRBJ2-4; weak D call: TRBD2 (6 bases). This CDR3 comprises 16 residues. Germline values: CDR1 SEHNR, CDR2 FQNEAQ (reference sequence). V was pared by 5 bases and J by 5 bases, with 19 bases between. This CDR3 is CASSLRVPGGENIQYF. CDR3 nucleotides: TGTGCCAGCAGCCTTCGGGTCCCCGGCGGGGAAAACATTCAGTACTTC.